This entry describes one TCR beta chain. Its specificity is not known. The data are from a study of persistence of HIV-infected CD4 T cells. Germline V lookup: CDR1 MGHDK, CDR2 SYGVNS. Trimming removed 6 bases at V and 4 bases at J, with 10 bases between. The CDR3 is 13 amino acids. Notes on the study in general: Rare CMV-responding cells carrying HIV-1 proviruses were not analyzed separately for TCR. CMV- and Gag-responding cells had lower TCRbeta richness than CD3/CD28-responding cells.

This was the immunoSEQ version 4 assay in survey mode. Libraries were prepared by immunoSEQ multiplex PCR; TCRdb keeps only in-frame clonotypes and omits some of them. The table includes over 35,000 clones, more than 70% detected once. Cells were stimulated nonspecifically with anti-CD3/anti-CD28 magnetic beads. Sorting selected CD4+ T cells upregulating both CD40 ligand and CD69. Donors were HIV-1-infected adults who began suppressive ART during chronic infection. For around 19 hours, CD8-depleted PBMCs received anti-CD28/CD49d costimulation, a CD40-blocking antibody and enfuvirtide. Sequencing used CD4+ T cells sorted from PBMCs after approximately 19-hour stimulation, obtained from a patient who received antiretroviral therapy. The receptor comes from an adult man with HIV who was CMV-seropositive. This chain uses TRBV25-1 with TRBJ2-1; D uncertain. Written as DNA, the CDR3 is TGTGCCAGCAGGATCGACGGTTACAATGAGCAGTTCTTC. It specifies CASRIDGYNEQFF.